This T cell receptor (beta chain) comes out of a study of T cells in Graves' hyperthyroidism and ophthalmopathy. General study results and limits: Ophthalmopathy was identified by the model a median about seven months ahead of onset.

TCR beta CDR3 sequences were amplified from RNA transcripts. The HTBI primer set served for first-round RT-PCR of the TCR CDR3. TCRdb processed the multiplex PCR reads anew with MiXCR; each CDR3 protein has one entry. There are hundreds of thousands of distinct CDR3 sequences in the sample; roughly 15% occur only once, and around 13% lies in the top ten. The sample holds many counts of this clonotype. Its antigen is unidentified. Trimming removed 3 bases from V and 10 bases from J; junction bases left unmatched: 2. CDR1 LGHDT and CDR2 YNNKEL come from the germline V gene (reference sequence). CDR3 length: 11 residues.

Sequencing was done on a sample of blood. The chain recombines TRBV3-1 with TRBJ1-1, with 7 bases lining up with TRBD1. This TCR derives from a woman aged 45 to 65 with Graves' ophthalmopathy. The CDR3 bases are TGTGCCAGCAGCCAGCAGGGGGGAGCTTTCTTT. Translated: CASSQQGGAFF. The entire variable domain, with the rest obtained from reference TRBV3-1 and TRBJ1-1, is as follows: DTAVSQTPKYLVTQMGNDKSIKCEQNLGHDTMYWYKQDSKKFLKIMFSYNNKELIINETVPNRFSPKSPDKAHLNLHINSLELGDSAVYFCASSQQGGAFFGQGTRLTVV.